One sample yielded the 30 T cell receptor beta chains listed below, sequenced in a study of blood T cells in healthy people across ages. A second PCR of about 7 to 12 cycles used a sample-barcoded 5' primer and a J-beta primer mix. TCRdb re-analysed the 5' RACE reads in MiXCR, keeping a single row per CDR3 protein. Of about 940,000 distinct CDR3 sequences listed, about 44% were seen once; the top ten hold 13%. Sequencing was carried out using blood. The receptor set was obtained from a man aged 25 to 40 in good health.

This clonotype was seen only a few times. J is TRBJ2-7 and V is TRBV24-1; 9 bases are shared with TRBD1. Germline V lookup: CDR1 KGHDR, CDR2 SFDVKD. The CDR3 spans 14 residues. V was clipped by 3 bases and J by 5 bases; unmatched bases: 4. The CDR3 sequence: CATSDPGTGNEQYF. CDR3 DNA sequence: TGTGCCACCAGTGATCCCGGGACAGGGAACGAGCAGTACTTC.

There are a few counts of this clonotype. The rearrangement uses TRBV5-1 and TRBJ2-1; 7 bases line up with TRBD1. With 4 bases clipped from V and 6 bases from J, the junction kept 13 bases outside the gene matches. CDR3 length: 16 residues. CDR1 is SGHRS and CDR2 is YFSETQ in the germline V gene. The DNA for the CDR3 is TGCGCCAGCAGCCCCAGACAGGGTGGATCGGGCAATGAGCAGTTCTTC. Translating it yields CASSPRQGGSGNEQFF. Drawing the rest from reference TRBV5-1 and TRBJ2-1, the complete variable domain is KAGVTQTPRYLIKTRGQQVTLSCSPISGHRSVSWYQQTPGQGLQFLFEYFSETQRNKGNFPGRFSGRQFSNSRSEMNVSTLELGDSALYLCASSPRQGGSGNEQFFGPGTRLTVL.

The chain carries TRBV4-3 and TRBJ2-7; 7 bases line up with TRBD1. This CDR3 is 14 amino acids long. The V gene's germline CDR1 is LGHNA and CDR2 YSLEER. V lost 5 bases and J lost 2; bases outside the gene matches: 6. CDR3 protein: CASSSDRLAYEQYF. CDR3 in DNA: TGCGCCAGCAGCTCGGACAGGTTAGCCTACGAGCAGTACTTC.

The chain combines TRBV3-1 with TRBJ2-3, with TRBD2 matching over 7 bases. Germline V gene data show CDR1 as LGHDT and CDR2 as YNNKEL (reference sequence). This CDR3 has 17 residues. V lost 5 bases and J lost 2; bases outside the gene matches: 13. CDR3 sequence: CASSENSLAAYTDTQYF. The CDR3 DNA is TGTGCCAGCAGCGAAAACTCTCTAGCGGCCTACACAGATACGCAGTATTTT.

The chain joins TRBV20-1 to TRBJ1-2, with 10 bases lining up with TRBD1. Germline CDR1 reads DFQATT; CDR2 reads SNEGSKA (reference sequence). The CDR3 is 13 amino acids. V was pared by 7 bases and J by 2 bases, with 4 bases of the junction left unmatched. The CDR3 DNA sequence: TGCAGTGTTATGGGACAGGGGAACTATGGCTACACCTTC. Amino acid sequence: CSVMGQGNYGYTF.

The count of this clonotype is one. This chain links TRBV24-1 with TRBJ2-1; 7 positions agree with TRBD1. Near its end, the DNA agrees better with TRBJ2-7, so the J call may be wrong. The CDR3 consists of 17 residues. The germline V gene encodes CDR1 KGHDR and CDR2 SFDVKD. The DNA for the CDR3 is TGTGCCACCAGTGATTACGGGACAGACGGAGCCTACAATGAGCAGTACTTC. Its translation: CATSDYGTDGAYNEQYF.

This clonotype was recorded many times. The chain links TRBV4-2 to TRBJ2-7, with D unresolved. The CDR3 totals 13 residues. The V end was cut by 1 base, the J end by 4 bases, with 8 bases between. Germline-derived CDR1 and CDR2 are LGHNA and YNFKEQ. In DNA form, the CDR3 reads TGTGCCAGCAGCCAAGCGGCGGCTTACGAGCAGTACTTC. Protein product: CASSQAAAYEQYF.

The rearrangement links TRBV3-1 to TRBJ2-5; unclear D gene. The length of the CDR3 is 13 residues. Germline values: CDR1 LGHDT, CDR2 YNNKEL (reference sequence). V was trimmed by 5 bases and J by 4 bases, leaving 11 bases between them. The CDR3 here is CASSTGRPETQYF. The DNA of the CDR3 is TGTGCCAGCAGCACCGGCCGGCCAGAGACCCAGTACTTC.

The chain carries TRBV6-2 or TRBV6-3 and TRBJ2-3, with 7 bases matching TRBD1. CDR3 length equals 14 residues. Trimming at V came to 4 bases and at J to 3 bases, leaving 4 bases not matched to a gene. Per germline, CDR1 MNHEY and CDR2 SVGEGT. The CDR3 region is CASSFRDRTDTQYF. CDR3 nucleotides: TGTGCCAGCAGTTTCCGGGACAGAACAGATACGCAGTATTTT.

This clonotype was observed once. The V call is TRBV6-2 or TRBV6-3, the J call TRBJ1-1; TRBD1 agrees at 7 bases. V dropped 6 bases and J dropped 4; count of bases not matched to a gene: 5. This CDR3 spans 13 amino acids. CDR1 and CDR2 (germline): MNHEY, SVGEGT. CDR3 sequence: CASSATGVTEAFF. The CDR3 DNA reads as TGTGCCAGCAGCGCTACAGGGGTCACTGAAGCTTTCTTT.

The chain is built from TRBV30 and TRBJ1-2; D remains unclear. From germline, CDR1 is GTSNPN and CDR2 SVGIG (reference sequence). The CDR3 is 12 residues long. The germline V and J ends were trimmed by 5 bases and 4 bases, with 11 bases remaining between them. This CDR3 is CAWDGVSYGYTF. CDR3 DNA sequence: TGTGCCTGGGATGGGGTTTCCTATGGCTACACCTTC.

This clonotype was recorded a few times. The genes are TRBV5-1 and TRBJ2-6; no reliable D call. CDR3 length: 18 residues. The germline V and J ends were trimmed by 0 bases and 0 bases, with 13 bases remaining between them. Germline V CDR1 and CDR2: SGHRS, YFSETQ. The CDR3: CASSLVGSPNSGANVLTF. For the CDR3, the DNA is TGCGCCAGCAGCTTGGTTGGCAGCCCAAACTCTGGGGCCAACGTCCTGACTTTC.

V usage is TRBV9 and J usage is TRBJ2-3; 8 nucleotides align to TRBD2. CDR1 is SGDLS and CDR2 is YYNGEE in the germline V gene. This CDR3 spans 16 amino acids. The trim removed 0 bases at V and 4 bases at J, leaving 7 bases unmatched. The CDR3 spells CASSVDPAGDADTQYF. The CDR3 DNA reads TGTGCCAGCAGCGTAGACCCAGCGGGGGACGCAGATACGCAGTATTTT.

This rearrangement joins TRBV11-2 to TRBJ1-4, with D unclear. V lost 0 bases, J lost 8 bases, and 13 bases lay in between. CDR1 is SGHAT and CDR2 is FQNNGV in the germline V gene. The CDR3 covers 15 residues. The CDR3 reads CASSLDRSRVEKLFF. CDR3 in DNA: TGTGCCAGCAGCTTAGATCGGTCACGGGTCGAAAAACTGTTTTTT. Using reference TRBV11-2 and TRBJ1-4 for the parts outside the CDR3, the full variable domain is EAGVAQSPRYKIIEKRQSVAFWCNPISGHATLYWYQQILGQGPKLLIQFQNNGVVDDSQLPKDRFSAERLKGVDSTLKIQPAKLEDSAVYLCASSLDRSRVEKLFFGSGTQLSVL.

The chain's CDR3 is CASSIDGTSNQPQHF. CDR3 DNA: TGTGCCAGCAGCATAGACGGGACATCCAATCAGCCCCAGCATTTT. V and J are TRBV5-5 and TRBJ1-5; D is perhaps TRBD1 (6 bases). Between the trimmed V and J ends, which lost 4 bases and 3 bases, there was a span of 14 bases. The CDR3 has 15 amino acids. Germline assignment: CDR1 SGHKS and CDR2 YYEKEE (reference sequence).

The chain combines TRBV20-1 with TRBJ2-3, with D tentatively TRBD1 (6 bases). Trimming shortened V by 4 bases and J by 7 bases, and 12 bases separated the two germline ends. CDR3 length: 12 amino acids. Germline CDR1 is DFQATT and CDR2 is SNEGSKA (reference sequence). The CDR3 region is CSANAQGNTQYF. The CDR3 coding sequence is TGCAGTGCTAACGCTCAGGGGAATACGCAGTATTTT.

V is TRBV18 and J is TRBJ2-1; 9 bases agree with TRBD1. CDR1 and CDR2 (germline): KGHSH, LQKENI. J was trimmed by 6 bases and V by 3 bases; bases with no gene match: 3. The CDR3 spans 14 residues. The CDR3 loop is CASSPGTGPNEQFF. The CDR3 DNA follows: TGTGCCAGCTCACCCGGGACAGGGCCCAATGAGCAGTTCTTC. Full variable domain (missing parts from reference TRBV18 and TRBJ2-1): NAGVMQNPRHLVRRRGQEARLRCSPMKGHSHVYWYRQLPEEGLKFMVYLQKENIIDESGMPKERFSAEFPKEGPSILRIQQVVRGDSAAYFCASSPGTGPNEQFFGPGTRLTVL.

This chain uses TRBV7-2 with TRBJ2-5; 9 bases match TRBD1. Germline-derived CDR1 and CDR2 are SGHTA and FQGNSA. V lost 3 bases and J lost 5; bases outside the gene matches: 4. The CDR3 loop spans 14 amino acids. For the CDR3, the DNA is TGTGCCAGCAGCTTCGGGACAGGGATGGAGACCCAGTACTTC. Translated, it gives CASSFGTGMETQYF.

The chain has TRBV3-1 and TRBJ2-1; 11 nucleotides match TRBD2. The end of the DNA aligns better with TRBJ2-7, so the J call may be wrong. CDR1 LGHDT and CDR2 YNNKEL come from the germline V gene (reference sequence). The CDR3 extends over 18 amino acids. The CDR3, as DNA: TGTGCCAGCAGCCAAGGCGAGCTAGCGGGGGGTCCCAGCTACGAGCAGTACTTC. The encoded protein is CASSQGELAGGPSYEQYF.

The chain employs TRBV20-1 and TRBJ1-1; D unresolved. Germline V gene sequence: CDR1 DFQATT, CDR2 SNEGSKA (reference sequence). The CDR3 totals 13 residues. V lost 5 bases to trimming and J lost 1 base, with 11 bases between them. The CDR3: CSAVRHGNTEAFF. The CDR3, as DNA: TGCAGTGCTGTGAGACATGGGAACACTGAAGCTTTCTTT.

The chain employs TRBV9 and TRBJ2-1; TRBD1 agrees at 7 bases. The CDR3 is 13 residues long. Trimming at V came to 3 bases and at J to 8 bases, leaving 5 bases not matched to a gene. The germline CDR1 and CDR2 sequences are SGDLS and YYNGEE. This CDR3 reads CASSAGQGDEQFF. In DNA form, the CDR3 reads TGTGCCAGCAGCGCTGGCCAGGGGGATGAGCAGTTCTTC.

The gene calls are TRBV7-9 and TRBJ1-1; no definite D call. V was trimmed by 2 bases and J by 4 bases, leaving 11 bases between them. This CDR3 is 14 amino acids long. Germline CDR1 SEHNR, CDR2 FQNEAQ (reference sequence). CDR3 coding DNA: TGTGCCAGCAGCTTAACGACCGTTGGCACTGAAGCTTTCTTT. This sequence encodes CASSLTTVGTEAFF.

This chain uses TRBV28 with TRBJ2-7, with 8 bases matching TRBD1. This CDR3 is built from 16 residues. J gave up 2 bases and V 5 bases, and 11 bases lay outside the gene matches. Germline CDR1 and CDR2: MDHEN and SYDVKM. CDR3 DNA sequence: TGTGCCAGCAGTCTCAGGGGACAGGTTAGAACCTACGAGCAGTACTTC. It codes for CASSLRGQVRTYEQYF.

Only a few counts were recorded for this clonotype. Just one base apart from a much larger clone, this may be a read error. The CDR3 sequence: CASSAGTVTDTQYF. The CDR3, as DNA: TGTGCCAGCAGTGCAGGGACCGTAACAGATACGCAGTATTTT. This sequence joins TRBV28 and TRBJ2-3, with D possibly being TRBD1 or TRBD2 (5 bases each). V dropped 5 bases and J dropped 3 bases, with 12 bases sitting between them. Germline V CDR1 and CDR2: MDHEN, SYDVKM. This CDR3 contains 14 residues.

This clonotype was seen a few times. This chain uses TRBV4-1 with TRBJ2-7; no firm D call. This CDR3 comprises 15 residues. Germline assignment: CDR1 MGHRA and CDR2 YSYEKL. V was shortened by 1 base and J by 5 bases, with 15 bases between the two germline ends. CDR3 DNA: TGCGCCAGCAGCCAAGCGTCAGGTCTTAAGAACGAGCAGTACTTC. This encodes CASSQASGLKNEQYF.

This rearrangement joins TRBV5-1 to TRBJ2-1; no clear D. The DNA end lines up better with TRBJ2-7; the J call may be wrong. The CDR3 extends over 14 amino acids. Germline V lookup: CDR1 SGHRS, CDR2 YFSETQ. CDR3 DNA: TGCGCCAGCAGCTTGGCCCAGACCTACAATGAGCAGTACTTC. This gives the protein CASSLAQTYNEQYF.

V gene TRBV7-2 combines with J gene TRBJ1-5; the D gene is possibly TRBD1 (6 bases). The CDR3 sequence is 17 residues long. The germline CDR1 and CDR2 sequences are SGHTA and FQGNSA. V gave up 1 base and J gave up 1 base, with 14 bases separating them. The DNA of the CDR3 is TGTGCCAGCAGCTTAGGTGCGGGGGGCAAGAGCAATCAGCCCCAGCATTTT. It translates to CASSLGAGGKSNQPQHF.

This clonotype was detected a few times. CDR3 residues: CASSSRTLRETQYF. CDR3 DNA: TGTGCCAGCAGCTCCAGGACTCTACGAGAGACCCAGTACTTC. The rearrangement links TRBV11-3 to TRBJ2-5, with D possibly being TRBD2 (5 bases). This CDR3 has 14 amino acids. The V gene lost 4 bases and the J gene lost 4 bases, with 13 bases spanning the gap. Germline CDR1 and CDR2: SGHNT and YENEEA.

This clonotype was counted a few times. The chain recombines TRBV27 with TRBJ2-1; 7 nucleotides agree with TRBD1. The CDR3 runs to 14 residues. V was clipped by 4 bases and J by 3 bases; unmatched bases: 3. Germline V CDR1 and CDR2: MNHEY, SMNVEV (reference sequence). The CDR3 DNA reads TGTGCCAGCAGTTCCGGGGACAGCTACAATGAGCAGTTCTTC. Translated, it gives CASSSGDSYNEQFF.

This clonotype was observed many times. This chain uses TRBV6-2 or TRBV6-3 with TRBJ2-7; the D call may be TRBD1 or TRBD2 (6 bases each). The CDR3 covers 16 residues. Germline CDR1 reads MNHEY; CDR2 reads SVGEGT. V lost 8 bases to trimming and J lost 1 base, with 21 bases between them. The CDR3 reads CASYQGLGGSSYEQYF. CDR3 DNA sequence: TGTGCCAGCTACCAAGGTCTCGGGGGCTCTTCCTACGAGCAGTACTTC.